Below are 12 T cell receptor beta chains sequenced from a single sample in a study of blood T cell repertoires in COVID-19. Profiled with immunoSEQ multiplex PCR; TCRdb holds only in-frame clones, not every one. The profile covers 70,000 or so clones, with about 73% appearing a single time and roughly 36% taken by the ten largest. Source material: peripheral blood. Receptor source: a woman aged 70-85 years with acute or convalescent COVID-19.

The rearrangement joins TRBV5-6 to TRBJ2-5, with TRBD1 matching 10 bases. Germline lookup yields CDR1 SGHDT and CDR2 YYEEEE. The CDR3 length is 14 residues. V was clipped by 3 bases and J by 1 base; unmatched bases: 0. The CDR3: CASSWDRGQETQYF. The CDR3, as DNA: TGTGCCAGCAGCTGGGACAGGGGCCAAGAGACCCAGTACTTC.

The V call is TRBV18, the J call TRBJ1-1; 10 bases are shared with TRBD1. Germline CDR1 KGHSH, CDR2 LQKENI. The CDR3 is 15 residues long. The V gene end was trimmed by 6 bases and the J gene end by 4 bases; junction bases not matched to a gene: 8. In DNA form, the CDR3 reads TGTGCCAGCTCCCGGACAGGGGGGCGTATCACTGAAGCTTTCTTT. Translation: CASSRTGGRITEAFF.

The chain has TRBV11-2 and TRBJ1-4; D unclear. The V end was cut by 6 bases, the J end by 5 bases, with 10 bases between. The CDR3 covers 13 residues. CDR1 and CDR2 from the germline V gene are SGHAT and FQNNGV. Here the CDR3 DNA reads TGTGCCAGCAGACTACGACCCAATGAAAAACTGTTTTTT. Protein product: CASRLRPNEKLFF.

This chain uses TRBV7-6 with TRBJ2-3; D may be TRBD2 (5 bases). The CDR3 totals 16 residues. V shed 5 bases and J shed 3 bases, with 18 bases lying between them. CDR1 and CDR2 from the germline V gene are SGHVS and FNYEAQ. The CDR3 protein is CASSHFDYSVTDTQYF. CDR3 in DNA: TGTGCCAGCAGCCACTTCGACTACTCGGTAACAGATACGCAGTATTTT.

V usage is TRBV7-8 and J usage is TRBJ1-2; no firm D call. The ends were cut back, 4 bases at V and 1 base at J, with 7 bases in the middle. Germline CDR1 SGHVS, CDR2 FQNEAQ. The CDR3 extends over 13 amino acids. CDR3 in DNA: TGTGCCAGCAGCTACGGGGATAACTATGGCTACACCTTC. Translation gives CASSYGDNYGYTF.

The chain joins TRBV7-2 to TRBJ1-3; D call uncertain. CDR1 is SGHTA, CDR2 FQGNSA, per germline. V lost 10 bases to trimming and J lost 5 bases, with 21 bases between them. The CDR3 length is 15 residues. The CDR3 DNA follows: TGTGCCACGCAGCCATCGGGAAGTGGTAGAAACACCATATATTTT. Its protein product is CATQPSGSGRNTIYF.

Points on this clone: The junction departs from the called germline gene at one end, perhaps through a read error. V is TRBV7-2 and J is TRBJ2-3; 7 bases line up with TRBD1. The CDR3 has 14 amino acids. In germline, CDR1 is SGHTA, CDR2 FQGNSA. CDR3 protein: CASTLQGRPDTQYF. Here the CDR3 DNA reads TGTGCCAGCACCTTACAGGGGCGACCAGATACGCAGTATTTT.

The chain employs TRBV14 and TRBJ1-6; D call uncertain. The germline V and J ends were trimmed by 0 bases and 8 bases, with 14 bases remaining between them. The germline V gene encodes CDR1 SGHDN and CDR2 FVKESK. CDR3 size: 16 residues. CDR3 amino acids: CASSQDIFTGDSPLHF. The CDR3 DNA follows: TGTGCCAGCAGCCAAGATATTTTTACCGGGGATTCACCCCTCCACTTT.

V and J are TRBV6-5 and TRBJ2-7; TRBD1 aligns across 10 bases. The J segment lost 3 bases and the V segment lost 6 bases, leaving 8 bases of the junction unmatched. Germline assignment: CDR1 MNHEY and CDR2 SVGAGI. The CDR3 is made up of 15 amino acids. Written as DNA, the CDR3 is TGTGCCAGCAGCACGCCGGGACAGGGGCTCTACGAGCAGTACTTC. Translation: CASSTPGQGLYEQYF.

The genes are TRBV19 and TRBJ1-5; 7 bases map to TRBD1. The V gene's germline CDR1 is LNHDA and CDR2 SQIVND (reference sequence). The CDR3 is made up of 15 amino acids. V lost 6 bases to trimming and J lost 0 bases; unmatched junction nucleotides: 5. The CDR3 sequence: CASSPDRSSNQPQHF. CDR3 nucleotides: TGTGCCAGTAGCCCGGACAGGTCTAGCAATCAGCCCCAGCATTTT. The variable domain in full, with the rest retrieved from reference TRBV19 and TRBJ1-5, is DGGITQSPKYLFRKEGQNVTLSCEQNLNHDAMYWYRQDPGQGLRLIYYSQIVNDFQKGDIAEGYSVSREKKESFPLTVTSAQKNPTAFYLCASSPDRSSNQPQHFGDGTRLSIL.

The chain uses TRBV19 and TRBJ1-5, with D unresolved. The V and J ends lost 4 bases and 5 bases respectively, with 6 bases between them. The CDR3 extends over 12 amino acids. Germline CDR1 and CDR2: LNHDA and SQIVND (reference sequence). The CDR3 nucleotides are TGTGCCAGTAGTACCACTCATCAGCCCCAGCATTTT. Encoded protein: CASSTTHQPQHF.

V gene TRBV25-1 combines with J gene TRBJ1-5; weak D call: TRBD1 (6 bases). CDR3 size: 16 residues. V was trimmed by 6 bases and J by 1 base, leaving 16 bases between them. Per the germline V gene, CDR1 is MGHDK and CDR2 is SYGVNS. CDR3 region: CASSAGTGRSNQPQHF. The CDR3 coding sequence is TGTGCCAGCAGCGCCGGTACAGGGAGAAGCAATCAGCCCCAGCATTTT.